These T cell receptor beta chains were read from a single sample in a study of cytomegalovirus exposure and HLA in healthy donors. Only in-frame clones appear in the TCRdb table, and some are missing; sequencing was by immunoSEQ multiplex PCR. Of some 140,000 clones in the sample, around 83% were seen once. The sequencing sample was made of PBMCs. Source of these receptors: a human donor in good health. Both conserved end residues are part of each CDR3. Each record gives: clone size, J gene, V gene, D gene, CDR3 DNA, CDR3 protein. A D gene is named only where the DNA matches it firmly. Only part of the rows carry a size: once, few, many, or a class if the clone is expanded.

>few|TRBJ1-2|TRBV29-1|NA
TGCAGCGTTGGGGCGACGAACCATGGCTACACCTTC
CSVGATNHGYTF
>NA|TRBJ2-1|TRBV6-6|NA
TGTGCCAGCAGTCCCCCCGGGGGCGGGAGTAGTGAGCAGTTCTTC
CASSPPGGGSSEQFF
>NA|TRBJ2-7|TRBV5-1|NA
TGCGCCAGCAGTCAGGGAGTCCTCGGAGGGGAGCAGTACTTC
CASSQGVLGGEQYF
>NA|TRBJ1-6|TRBV6-5|TRBD1
TGTGCCAGCAGTTACGACAGGGGACTTAATTCACCCCTCCACTTT
CASSYDRGLNSPLHF
>NA|TRBJ1-2|TRBV28|NA
TGTGCCAGCAATATCCTACCAGGACTCTATGGCTACACCTTC
CASNILPGLYGYTF
>once|TRBJ2-3|TRBV2|TRBD2
TGTGCCAGCTATGGACTAGCGGGACCCAGAGCTACGCAGTATTTT
CASYGLAGPRATQYF
>NA|TRBJ1-1|TRBV19|NA
TGTGCCAGTAGTGTTTACGGGAGTAACACTGAAGCTTTCTTT
CASSVYGSNTEAFF
>NA|TRBJ2-2|TRBV4-2|NA
TGTGCCAGCAGCCAACATCCCCCCCCCGGGGAGCTGTTTTTT
CASSQHPPPGELFF
>NA|TRBJ1-2|TRBV19|TRBD1
TGTGCCAGTCTTCGACAGGGGGATCAGGGCTACACCTTC
CASLRQGDQGYTF
>NA|TRBJ1-1|TRBV5-6|TRBD1
TGTGCCAGCAGCTCGGGACAGACCTACACTGAAGCTTTCTTT
CASSSGQTYTEAFF